This T cell receptor beta chain was captured in a study of graft-versus-host responses after intestinal transplantation. The germline CDR1 and CDR2 sequences are MNHEY and SMNVEV (reference sequence). V trimming: 6 bases; J trimming: 4 bases; junction bases outside the gene matches: 3. The CDR3 extends over 15 amino acids. Some clones are missing from TCRdb's copy, which holds only in-frame ones; the method was immunoSEQ multiplex PCR. The sample includes some 45,000 clones, about 95% of them seen just once. This chain joins TRBV27 and TRBJ2-2; 12 positions agree with TRBD2. Here the sequenced sample was PBMCs, taken more than 310 days after intestinal transplant. The receptor was derived from a human patient who received an intestinal transplant, so some T cells may come from the graft donor. CDR3 in DNA: TGTGCCAGCAGATGGACTAGCGGGACCACCGGGGAGCTGTTTTTT. Amino acids: CASRWTSGTTGELFF.